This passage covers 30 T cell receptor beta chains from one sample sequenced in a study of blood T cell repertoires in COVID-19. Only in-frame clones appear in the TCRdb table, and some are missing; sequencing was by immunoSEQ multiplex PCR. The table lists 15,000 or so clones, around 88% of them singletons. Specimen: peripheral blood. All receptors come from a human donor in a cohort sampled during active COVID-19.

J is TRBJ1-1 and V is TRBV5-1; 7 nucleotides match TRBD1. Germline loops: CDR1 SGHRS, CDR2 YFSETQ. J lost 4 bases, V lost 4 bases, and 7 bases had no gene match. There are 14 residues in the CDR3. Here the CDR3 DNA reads TGCGCCAGCAGCGGAGGGGGCGAAAGCACTGAAGCTTTCTTT. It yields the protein CASSGGGESTEAFF. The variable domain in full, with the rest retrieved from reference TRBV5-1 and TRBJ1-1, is KAGVTQTPRYLIKTRGQQVTLSCSPISGHRSVSWYQQTPGQGLQFLFEYFSETQRNKGNFPGRFSGRQFSNSRSEMNVSTLELGDSALYLCASSGGGESTEAFFGQGTRLTVV.

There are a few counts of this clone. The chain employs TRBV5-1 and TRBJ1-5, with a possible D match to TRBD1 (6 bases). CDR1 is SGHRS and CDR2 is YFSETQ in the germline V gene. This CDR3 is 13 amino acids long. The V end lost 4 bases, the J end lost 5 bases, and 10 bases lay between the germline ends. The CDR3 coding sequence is TGCGCCAGCAGCGAGGACAGTTATCAGCCCCAGCATTTT. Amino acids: CASSEDSYQPQHF.

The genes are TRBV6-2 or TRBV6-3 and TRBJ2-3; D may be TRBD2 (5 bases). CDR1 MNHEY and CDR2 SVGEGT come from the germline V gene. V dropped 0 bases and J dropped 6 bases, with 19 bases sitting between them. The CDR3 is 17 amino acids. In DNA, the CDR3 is TGTGCCAGCAGTTACTCTCTAACACCTCGGGGATTCGATACGCAGTATTTT. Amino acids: CASSYSLTPRGFDTQYF.

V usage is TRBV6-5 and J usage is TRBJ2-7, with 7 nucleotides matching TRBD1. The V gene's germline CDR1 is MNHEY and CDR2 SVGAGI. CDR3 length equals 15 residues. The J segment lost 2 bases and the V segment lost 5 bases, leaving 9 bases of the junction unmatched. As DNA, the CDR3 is TGTGCCAGCAGTCCTCTGGGACAGATCACCTACGAGCAGTACTTC. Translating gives CASSPLGQITYEQYF.

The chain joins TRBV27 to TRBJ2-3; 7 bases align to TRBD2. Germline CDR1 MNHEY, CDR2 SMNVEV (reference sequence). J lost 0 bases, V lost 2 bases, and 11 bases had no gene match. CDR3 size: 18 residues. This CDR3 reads CASSLLAVGRTSTDTQYF. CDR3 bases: TGTGCCAGCAGTTTACTAGCGGTCGGTCGGACTAGCACAGATACGCAGTATTTT.

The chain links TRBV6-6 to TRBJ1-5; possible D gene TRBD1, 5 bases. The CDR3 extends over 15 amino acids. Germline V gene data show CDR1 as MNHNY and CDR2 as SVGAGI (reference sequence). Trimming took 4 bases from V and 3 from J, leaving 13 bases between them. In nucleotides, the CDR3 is TGTGCCAGCAGTTCGGGCGGGGGTAACAATCAGCCCCAGCATTTT. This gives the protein CASSSGGGNNQPQHF.

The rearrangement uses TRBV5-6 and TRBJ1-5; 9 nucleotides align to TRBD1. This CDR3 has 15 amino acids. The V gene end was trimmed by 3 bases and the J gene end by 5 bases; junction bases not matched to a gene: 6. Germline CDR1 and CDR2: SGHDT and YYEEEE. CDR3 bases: TGTGCCAGCAGCTCCCCGCGGACAGGGGATCAGCCCCAGCATTTT. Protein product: CASSSPRTGDQPQHF.

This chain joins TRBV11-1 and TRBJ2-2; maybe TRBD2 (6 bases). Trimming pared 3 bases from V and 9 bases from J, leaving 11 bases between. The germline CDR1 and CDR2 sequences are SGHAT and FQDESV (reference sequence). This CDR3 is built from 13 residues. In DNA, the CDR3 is TGTGCCAGCAGCTTCGGGAGTGGGTGGGAGCTGTTTTTT. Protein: CASSFGSGWELFF.

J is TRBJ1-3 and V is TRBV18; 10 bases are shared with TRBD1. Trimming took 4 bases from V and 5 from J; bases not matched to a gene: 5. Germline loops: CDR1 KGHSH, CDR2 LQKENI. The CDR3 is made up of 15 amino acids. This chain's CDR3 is CASSRDRGQRNTIYF. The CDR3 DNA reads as TGTGCCAGCTCACGAGACAGGGGGCAGCGAAACACCATATATTTT.

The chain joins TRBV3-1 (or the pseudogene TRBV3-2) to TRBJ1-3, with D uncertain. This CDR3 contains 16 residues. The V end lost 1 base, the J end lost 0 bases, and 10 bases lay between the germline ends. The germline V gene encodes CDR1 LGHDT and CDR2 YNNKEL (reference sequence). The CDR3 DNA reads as TGTGCCAGCAGCCAAGGTCGGTGGAGCTCTGGAAACACCATATATTTT. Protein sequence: CASSQGRWSSGNTIYF.

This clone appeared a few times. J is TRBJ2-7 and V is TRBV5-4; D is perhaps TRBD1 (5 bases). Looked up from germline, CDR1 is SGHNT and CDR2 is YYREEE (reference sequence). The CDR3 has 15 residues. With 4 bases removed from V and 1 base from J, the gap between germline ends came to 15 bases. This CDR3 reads CASSPPGQGSYEQYF. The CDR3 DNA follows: TGTGCCAGCAGCCCTCCCGGCCAGGGATCCTACGAGCAGTACTTC. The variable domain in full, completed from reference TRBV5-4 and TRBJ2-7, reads ETGVTQSPTHLIKTRGQQVTLRCSSQSGHNTVSWYQQALGQGPQFIFQYYREEENGRGNFPPRFSGLQFPNYSSELNVNALELDDSALYLCASSPPGQGSYEQYFGPGTRLTVT.

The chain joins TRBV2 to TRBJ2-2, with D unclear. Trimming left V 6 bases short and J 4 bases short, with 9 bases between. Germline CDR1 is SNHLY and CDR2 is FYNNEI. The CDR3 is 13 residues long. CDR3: CASSLGFTGELFF. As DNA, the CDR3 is TGTGCCAGCAGCCTAGGATTCACCGGGGAGCTGTTTTTT.

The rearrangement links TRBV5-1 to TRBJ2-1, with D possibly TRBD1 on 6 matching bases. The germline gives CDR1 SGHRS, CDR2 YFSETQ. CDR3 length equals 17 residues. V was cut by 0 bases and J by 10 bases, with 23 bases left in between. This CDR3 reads CASSLEWRSGANSEQFF. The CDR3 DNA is TGCGCCAGCAGCTTGGAGTGGCGATCAGGGGCGAACTCCGAGCAGTTCTTC.

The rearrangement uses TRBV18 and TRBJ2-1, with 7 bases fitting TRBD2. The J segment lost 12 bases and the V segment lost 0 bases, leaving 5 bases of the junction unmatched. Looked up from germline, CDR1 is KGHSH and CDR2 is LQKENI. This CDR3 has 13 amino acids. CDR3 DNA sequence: TGTGCCAGCTCACCACCGGCAAGGGAGGGGCAGTTCTTC. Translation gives CASSPPAREGQFF.

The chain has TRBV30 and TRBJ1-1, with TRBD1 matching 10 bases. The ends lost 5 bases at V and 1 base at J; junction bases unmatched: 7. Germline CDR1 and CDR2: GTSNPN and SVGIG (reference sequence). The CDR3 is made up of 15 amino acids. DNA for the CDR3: TGTGCCTGGTACAGACAGGGGGCAGAGAACACTGAAGCTTTCTTT. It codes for CAWYRQGAENTEAFF.

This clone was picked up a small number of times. The CDR3 here is CASSLERLLVAFF. In DNA form, the CDR3 reads TGTGCCAGCAGCTTAGAACGTTTATTAGTAGCTTTCTTT. The genes are TRBV11-2 and TRBJ1-1, with D unresolved. V was clipped by 0 bases and J by 10 bases, with 12 bases between them. The CDR3 runs to 13 residues. Germline values: CDR1 SGHAT, CDR2 FQNNGV.

CDR3 sequence reads: CASSLQITGELFF. The CDR3 bases are TGTGCCAGCAGTTTACAGATCACCGGGGAGCTGTTTTTT. V usage is TRBV12-3 or TRBV12-4 and J usage is TRBJ2-2; D is ambiguous. V dropped 2 bases and J dropped 4 bases, with 5 bases sitting between them. The CDR3 has 13 residues.

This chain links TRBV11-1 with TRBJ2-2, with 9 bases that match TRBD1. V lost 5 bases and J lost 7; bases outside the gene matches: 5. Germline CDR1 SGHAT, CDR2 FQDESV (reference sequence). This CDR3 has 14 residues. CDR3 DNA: TGTGCCAGCAGCCACAGGGGGCAAGGCGGGGAGCTGTTTTTT. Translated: CASSHRGQGGELFF.

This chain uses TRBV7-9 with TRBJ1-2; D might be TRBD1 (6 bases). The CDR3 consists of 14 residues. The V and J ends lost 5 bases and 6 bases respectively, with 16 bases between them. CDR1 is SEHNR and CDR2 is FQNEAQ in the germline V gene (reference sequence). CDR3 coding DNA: TGTGCCAGCAGCGCCTGGACAGACGGAAATGGCTACACCTTC. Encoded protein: CASSAWTDGNGYTF. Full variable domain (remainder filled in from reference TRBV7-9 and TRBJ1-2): DTGVSQNPRHKITKRGQNVTFRCDPISEHNRLYWYRQTLGQGPEFLTYFQNEAQLEKSRLLSDRFSAERPKGSFSTLEIQRTEQGDSAMYLCASSAWTDGNGYTFGSGTRLTVV.

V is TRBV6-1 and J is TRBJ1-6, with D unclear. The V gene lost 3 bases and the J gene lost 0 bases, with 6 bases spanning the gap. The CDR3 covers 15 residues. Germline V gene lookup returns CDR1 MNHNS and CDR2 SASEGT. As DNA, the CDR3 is TGTGCCAGCAGTGAGTTTAGCTCCTATAATTCACCCCTCCACTTT. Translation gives CASSEFSSYNSPLHF.

CDR3 sequence: CASSQGSGEQPQHF. The CDR3 nucleotides are TGTGCCAGCAGCCAAGGGTCAGGGGAACAGCCCCAGCATTTT. The chain recombines TRBV3-1 (or the pseudogene TRBV3-2) with TRBJ1-5, with D possibly being TRBD1 (6 bases). V gave up 1 base and J gave up 7 bases, with 11 bases separating them. This CDR3 contains 14 residues. Germline V gene lookup returns CDR1 LGHDT and CDR2 YNNKEL (reference sequence).

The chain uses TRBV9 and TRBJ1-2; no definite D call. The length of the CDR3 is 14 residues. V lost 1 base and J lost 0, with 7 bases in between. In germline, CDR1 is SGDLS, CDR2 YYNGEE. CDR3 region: CASSVTQSNYGYTF. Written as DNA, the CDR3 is TGTGCCAGCAGCGTAACACAGTCTAACTATGGCTACACCTTC.

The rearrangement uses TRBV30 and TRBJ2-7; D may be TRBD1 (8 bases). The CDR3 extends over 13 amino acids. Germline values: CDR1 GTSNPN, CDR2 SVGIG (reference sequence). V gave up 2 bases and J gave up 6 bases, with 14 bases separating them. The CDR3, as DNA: TGTGCCTGGAGTCTACAGGGGGGGGCCGAGCAGTACTTC. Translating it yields CAWSLQGGAEQYF.

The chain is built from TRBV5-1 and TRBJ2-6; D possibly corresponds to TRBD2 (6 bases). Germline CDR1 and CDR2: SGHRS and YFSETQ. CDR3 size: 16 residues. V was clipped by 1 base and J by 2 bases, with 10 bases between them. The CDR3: CASSLSGTPGANVLTF. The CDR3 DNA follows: TGCGCCAGCAGCTTGTCCGGGACTCCTGGGGCCAACGTCCTGACTTTC. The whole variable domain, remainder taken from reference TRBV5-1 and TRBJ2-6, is KAGVTQTPRYLIKTRGQQVTLSCSPISGHRSVSWYQQTPGQGLQFLFEYFSETQRNKGNFPGRFSGRQFSNSRSEMNVSTLELGDSALYLCASSLSGTPGANVLTFGAGSRLTVL.

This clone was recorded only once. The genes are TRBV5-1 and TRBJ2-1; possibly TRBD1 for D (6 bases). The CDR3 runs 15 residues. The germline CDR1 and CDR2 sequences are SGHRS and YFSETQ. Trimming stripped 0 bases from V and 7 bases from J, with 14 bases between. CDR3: CASSLDRAWENEQFF. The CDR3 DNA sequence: TGCGCCAGCAGCTTGGACAGGGCCTGGGAGAATGAGCAGTTCTTC.

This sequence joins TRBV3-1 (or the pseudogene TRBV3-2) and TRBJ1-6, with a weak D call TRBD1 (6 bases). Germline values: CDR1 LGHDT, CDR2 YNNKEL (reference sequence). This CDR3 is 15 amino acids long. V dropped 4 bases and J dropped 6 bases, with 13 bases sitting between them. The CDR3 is CASSPPGGANSPLHF. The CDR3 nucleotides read TGTGCCAGCAGCCCACCTGGGGGGGCTAATTCACCCCTCCACTTT.

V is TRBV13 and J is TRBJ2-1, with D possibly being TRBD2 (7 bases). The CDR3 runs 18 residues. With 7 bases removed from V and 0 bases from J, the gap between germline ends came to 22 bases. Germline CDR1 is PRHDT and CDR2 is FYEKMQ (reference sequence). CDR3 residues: CASTSYMAGAHSYNEQFF. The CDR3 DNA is TGTGCCAGCACCTCCTACATGGCGGGGGCTCACTCCTACAATGAGCAGTTCTTC.

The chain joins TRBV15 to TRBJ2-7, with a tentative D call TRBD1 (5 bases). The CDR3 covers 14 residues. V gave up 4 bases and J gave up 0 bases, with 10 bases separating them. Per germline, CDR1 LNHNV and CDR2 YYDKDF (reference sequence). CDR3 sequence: CATSKRTGSYEQYF. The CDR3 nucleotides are TGTGCCACCAGCAAACGAACAGGCTCCTACGAGCAGTACTTC.

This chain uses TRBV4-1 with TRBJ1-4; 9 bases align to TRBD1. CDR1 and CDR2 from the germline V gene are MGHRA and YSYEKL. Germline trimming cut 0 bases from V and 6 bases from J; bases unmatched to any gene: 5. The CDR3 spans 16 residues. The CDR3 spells CASSQEPTGGYEKLFF. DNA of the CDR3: TGCGCCAGCAGCCAAGAGCCCACAGGGGGCTATGAAAAACTGTTTTTT.

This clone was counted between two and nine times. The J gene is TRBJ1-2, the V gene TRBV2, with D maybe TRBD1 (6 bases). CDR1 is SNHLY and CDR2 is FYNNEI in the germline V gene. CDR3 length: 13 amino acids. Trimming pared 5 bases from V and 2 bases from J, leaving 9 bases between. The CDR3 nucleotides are TGTGCCAGCAGTAGGACAGTGAACTATGGCTACACCTTC. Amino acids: CASSRTVNYGYTF.